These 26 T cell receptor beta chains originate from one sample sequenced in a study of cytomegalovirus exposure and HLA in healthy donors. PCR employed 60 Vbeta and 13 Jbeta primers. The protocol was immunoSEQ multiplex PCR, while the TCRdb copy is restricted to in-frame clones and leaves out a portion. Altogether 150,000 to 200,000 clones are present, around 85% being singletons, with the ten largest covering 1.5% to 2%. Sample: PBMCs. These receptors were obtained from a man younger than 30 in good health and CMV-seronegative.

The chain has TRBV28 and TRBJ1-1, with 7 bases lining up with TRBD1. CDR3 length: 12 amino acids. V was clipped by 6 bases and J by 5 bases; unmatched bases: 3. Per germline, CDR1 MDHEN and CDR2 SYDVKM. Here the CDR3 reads CASRSGGTEAFF. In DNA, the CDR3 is TGTGCCAGCAGGTCAGGGGGGACTGAAGCTTTCTTT.

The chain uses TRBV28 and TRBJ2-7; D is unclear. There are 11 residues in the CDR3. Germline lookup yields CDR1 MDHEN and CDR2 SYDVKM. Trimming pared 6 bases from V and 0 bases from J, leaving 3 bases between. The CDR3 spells CASSGSYEQYF. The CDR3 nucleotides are TGTGCCAGCAGCGGCTCCTACGAGCAGTACTTC.

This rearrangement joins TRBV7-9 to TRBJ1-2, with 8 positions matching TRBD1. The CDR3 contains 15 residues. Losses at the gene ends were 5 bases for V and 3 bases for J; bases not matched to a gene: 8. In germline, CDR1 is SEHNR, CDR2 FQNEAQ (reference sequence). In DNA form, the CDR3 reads TGTGCCAGCAGCGCCACAGGGGGAGGAGACTATGGCTACACCTTC. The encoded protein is CASSATGGGDYGYTF.

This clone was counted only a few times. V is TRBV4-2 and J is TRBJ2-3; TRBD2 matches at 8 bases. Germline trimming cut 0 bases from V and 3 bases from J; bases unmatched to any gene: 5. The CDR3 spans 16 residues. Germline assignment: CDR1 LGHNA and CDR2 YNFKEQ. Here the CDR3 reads CASSQDPAGVTDTQYF. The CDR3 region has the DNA TGTGCCAGCAGCCAAGACCCAGCGGGAGTGACAGATACGCAGTATTTT.

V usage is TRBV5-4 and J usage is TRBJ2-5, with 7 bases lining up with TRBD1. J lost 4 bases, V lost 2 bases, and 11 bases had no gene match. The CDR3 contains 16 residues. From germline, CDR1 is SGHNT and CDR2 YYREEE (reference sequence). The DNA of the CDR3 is TGTGCCAGCAGCTTCGGCAGTTCGAGGGGGCCAGAGACCCAGTACTTC. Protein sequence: CASSFGSSRGPETQYF.

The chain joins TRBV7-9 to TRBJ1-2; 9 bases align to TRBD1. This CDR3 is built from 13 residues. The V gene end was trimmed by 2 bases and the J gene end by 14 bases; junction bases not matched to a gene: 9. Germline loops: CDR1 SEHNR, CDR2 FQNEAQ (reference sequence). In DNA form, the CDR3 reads TGTGCCAGCAGCTTAAGGGACAGGGCGCCCCTAACCTTC. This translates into CASSLRDRAPLTF.

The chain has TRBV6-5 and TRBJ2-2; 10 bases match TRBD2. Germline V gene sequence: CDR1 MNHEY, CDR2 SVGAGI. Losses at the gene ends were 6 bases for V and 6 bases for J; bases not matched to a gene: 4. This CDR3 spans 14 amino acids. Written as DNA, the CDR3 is TGTGCCAGCAGGGAGCGGGAGGGCCCCGGGGAGCTGTTTTTT. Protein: CASREREGPGELFF.

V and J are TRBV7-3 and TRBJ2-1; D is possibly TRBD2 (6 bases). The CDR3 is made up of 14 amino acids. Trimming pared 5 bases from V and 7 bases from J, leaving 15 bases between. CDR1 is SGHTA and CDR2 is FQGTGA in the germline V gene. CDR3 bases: TGTGCCAGCAGCCCGCTCGTGGGAGGAAATGAGCAGTTCTTC. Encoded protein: CASSPLVGGNEQFF.

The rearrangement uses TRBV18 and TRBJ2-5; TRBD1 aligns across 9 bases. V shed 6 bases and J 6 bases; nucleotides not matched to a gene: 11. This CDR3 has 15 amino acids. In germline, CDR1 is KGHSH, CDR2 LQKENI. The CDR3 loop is CASSPTMDRGQTQYF. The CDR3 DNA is TGTGCCAGCTCTCCCACAATGGACAGGGGACAGACCCAGTACTTC.

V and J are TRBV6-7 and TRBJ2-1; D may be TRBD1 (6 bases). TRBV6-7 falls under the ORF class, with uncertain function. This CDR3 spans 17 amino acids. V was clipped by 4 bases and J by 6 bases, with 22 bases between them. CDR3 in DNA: TGTGCCAGCAGTTCCTTGTTCACAGGGCCCATCCCCAATGAGCAGTTCTTC. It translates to CASSSLFTGPIPNEQFF.

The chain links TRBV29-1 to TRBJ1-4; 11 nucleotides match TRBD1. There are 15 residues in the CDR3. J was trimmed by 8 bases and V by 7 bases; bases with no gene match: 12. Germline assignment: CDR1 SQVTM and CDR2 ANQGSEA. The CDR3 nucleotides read TGCAGCGCGAGCCCAGGGACAGGGGGGGTCGAAAAACTGTTTTTT. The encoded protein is CSASPGTGGVEKLFF.

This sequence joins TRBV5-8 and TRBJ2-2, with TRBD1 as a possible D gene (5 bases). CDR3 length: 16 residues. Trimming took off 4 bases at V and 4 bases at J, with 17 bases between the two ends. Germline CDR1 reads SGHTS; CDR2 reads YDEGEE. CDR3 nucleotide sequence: TGTGCCAGCAGCCCAACCGGACACCTCGGCACCGGGGAGCTGTTTTTT. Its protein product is CASSPTGHLGTGELFF.

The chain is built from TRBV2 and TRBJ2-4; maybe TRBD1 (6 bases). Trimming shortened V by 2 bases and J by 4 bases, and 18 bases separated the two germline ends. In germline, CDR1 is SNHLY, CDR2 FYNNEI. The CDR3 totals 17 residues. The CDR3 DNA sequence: TGTGCCAGCAGTGAAATCATTTACGGGCAGGGGAAAAACATTCAGTACTTC. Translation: CASSEIIYGQGKNIQYF.

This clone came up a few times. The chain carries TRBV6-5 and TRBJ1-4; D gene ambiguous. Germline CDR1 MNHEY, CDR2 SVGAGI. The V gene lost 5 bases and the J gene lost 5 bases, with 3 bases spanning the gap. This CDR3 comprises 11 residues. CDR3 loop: CASSTNEKLFF. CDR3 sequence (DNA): TGTGCCAGCAGTACAAATGAAAAACTGTTTTTT.

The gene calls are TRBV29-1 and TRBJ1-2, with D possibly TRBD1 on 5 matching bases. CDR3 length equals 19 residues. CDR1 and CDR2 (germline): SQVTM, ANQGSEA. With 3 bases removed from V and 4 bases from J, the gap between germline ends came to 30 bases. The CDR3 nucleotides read TGCAGCGTTGAGACGGCAGCACGGTTTACAGGACCAGCCGGCTATGGCTACACCTTC. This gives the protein CSVETAARFTGPAGYGYTF.

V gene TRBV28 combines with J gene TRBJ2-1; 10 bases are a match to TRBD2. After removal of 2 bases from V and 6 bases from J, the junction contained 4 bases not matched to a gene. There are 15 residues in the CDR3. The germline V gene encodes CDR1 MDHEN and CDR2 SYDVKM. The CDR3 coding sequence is TGTGCCAGCAGTTTAGGGACTAGCGTCGCCAATGAGCAGTTCTTC. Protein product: CASSLGTSVANEQFF.

The CDR3 sequence is CASSKIFSDPGYYEQYF. As DNA, the CDR3 is TGTGCCAGTAGCAAAATCTTCAGTGATCCCGGGTATTACGAGCAGTACTTC. The V gene is TRBV19, the J gene TRBJ2-7, with D hard to call. This CDR3 has 17 amino acids. The V and J ends lost 6 bases and 4 bases respectively, with 25 bases between them. CDR1 is LNHDA and CDR2 is SQIVND in the germline V gene (reference sequence).

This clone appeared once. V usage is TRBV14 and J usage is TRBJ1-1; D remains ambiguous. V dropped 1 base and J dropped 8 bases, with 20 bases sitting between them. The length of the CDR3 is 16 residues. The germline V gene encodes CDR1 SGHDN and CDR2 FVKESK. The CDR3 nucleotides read TGTGCCAGCAGCCAAGCCGGAAAAGGCGAGACATCCGAAGCTTTCTTT. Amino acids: CASSQAGKGETSEAFF.

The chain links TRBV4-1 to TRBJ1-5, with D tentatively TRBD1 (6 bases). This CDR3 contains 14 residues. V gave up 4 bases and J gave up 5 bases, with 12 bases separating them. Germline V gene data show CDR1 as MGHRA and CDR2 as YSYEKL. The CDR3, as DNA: TGCGCCAGCAGCCGGGGACACGGAGATCAGCCCCAGCATTTT. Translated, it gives CASSRGHGDQPQHF.

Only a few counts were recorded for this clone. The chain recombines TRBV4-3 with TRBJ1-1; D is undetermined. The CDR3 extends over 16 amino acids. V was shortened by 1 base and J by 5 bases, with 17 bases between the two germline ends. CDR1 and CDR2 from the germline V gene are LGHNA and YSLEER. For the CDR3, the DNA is TGCGCCAGCAGCCAAGTTCCAGTCAGTGGGAGGACTGAAGCTTTCTTT. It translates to CASSQVPVSGRTEAFF.

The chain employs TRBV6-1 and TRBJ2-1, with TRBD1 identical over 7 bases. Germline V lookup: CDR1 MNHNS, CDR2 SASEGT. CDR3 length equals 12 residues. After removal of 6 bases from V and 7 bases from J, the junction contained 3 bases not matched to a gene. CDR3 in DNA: TGTGCCAGCAGAGGGGGCGATAATGAGCAGTTCTTC. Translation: CASRGGDNEQFF.

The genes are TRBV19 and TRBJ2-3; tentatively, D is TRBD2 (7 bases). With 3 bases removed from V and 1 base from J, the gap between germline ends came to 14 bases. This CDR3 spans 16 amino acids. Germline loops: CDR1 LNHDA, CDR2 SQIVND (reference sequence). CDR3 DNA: TGTGCCAGTAGTATTAGGGGGGGTCTCGGCACAGATACGCAGTATTTT. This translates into CASSIRGGLGTDTQYF.

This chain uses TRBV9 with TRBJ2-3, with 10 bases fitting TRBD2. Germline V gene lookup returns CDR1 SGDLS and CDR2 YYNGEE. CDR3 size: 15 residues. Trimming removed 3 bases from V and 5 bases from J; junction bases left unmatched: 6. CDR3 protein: CASSASGSVIDTQYF. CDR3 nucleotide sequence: TGTGCCAGCAGCGCTAGCGGGAGTGTTATAGATACGCAGTATTTT.

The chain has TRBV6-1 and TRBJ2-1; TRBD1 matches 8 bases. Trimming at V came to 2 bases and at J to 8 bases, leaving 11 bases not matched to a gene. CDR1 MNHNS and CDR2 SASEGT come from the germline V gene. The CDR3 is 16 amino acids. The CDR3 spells CASSERAGGIVYEQFF. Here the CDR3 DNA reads TGTGCCAGCAGTGAACGGGCAGGGGGCATAGTATATGAGCAGTTCTTC.

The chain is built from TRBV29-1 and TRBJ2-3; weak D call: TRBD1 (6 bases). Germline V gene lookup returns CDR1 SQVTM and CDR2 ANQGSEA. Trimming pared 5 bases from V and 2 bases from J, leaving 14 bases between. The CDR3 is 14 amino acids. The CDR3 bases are TGCAGCGTTCTGACAGGAGTTATCACAGATACGCAGTATTTT. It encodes CSVLTGVITDTQYF.

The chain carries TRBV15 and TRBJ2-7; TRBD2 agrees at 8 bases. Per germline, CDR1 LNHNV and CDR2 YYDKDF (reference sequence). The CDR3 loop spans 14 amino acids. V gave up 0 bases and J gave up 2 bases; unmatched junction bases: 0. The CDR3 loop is CATSREAGAYEQYF. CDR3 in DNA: TGTGCCACCAGCAGAGAAGCGGGAGCCTACGAGCAGTACTTC.